This is a list of T cell receptor beta chains from one sample in a study of T cells in Graves' hyperthyroidism and ophthalmopathy. Via MiXCR, TCRdb re-called the multiplex PCR reads, giving one row per CDR3 protein. The table records around 240,000 distinct CDR3 sequences, just over 14% of them present only once. The material sequenced was blood. The receptors shown here come from a woman aged 40 to 50 with Graves' hyperthyroidism that later progressed to Graves' ophthalmopathy. Each CDR3 is given with its conserved first and last residue. D genes are given only for firm matches. Clone size is not always given. Where it is, it says once, few, many or a class for expanded clones.

j_gene: TRBJ2-2
v_gene: TRBV28
d_gene: -
abundance: many
CDR3aa: CASNGLTGELFF
CDR3nt: TGTGCCAGCAATGGGTTAACCGGGGAGCTGTTTTTT

j_gene: TRBJ1-5
v_gene: TRBV28
d_gene: -
abundance: many
CDR3aa: CASNSNQPQHF
CDR3nt: TGTGCCAGCAACAGCAATCAGCCCCAGCATTTT

j_gene: TRBJ2-1
v_gene: TRBV12-3/TRBV12-4
d_gene: -
abundance: -
CDR3aa: CASRKSGPENEQFF
CDR3nt: TGTGCCAGCAGGAAAAGCGGGCCCGAGAATGAGCAGTTCTTC

j_gene: TRBJ2-5
v_gene: TRBV28
d_gene: TRBD2
abundance: -
CDR3aa: CASSPRGLAETQYF
CDR3nt: TGTGCCAGCAGTCCTCGCGGACTAGCGGAGACCCAGTACTTC

j_gene: TRBJ2-5
v_gene: TRBV19
d_gene: -
abundance: -
CDR3aa: CASSPQGGVWTQYF
CDR3nt: TGTGCCAGTAGCCCACAGGGAGGGGTATGGACCCAGTACTTC

j_gene: TRBJ2-4
v_gene: TRBV7-9
d_gene: -
abundance: many
CDR3aa: CASSLRDIQYF
CDR3nt: TGTGCCAGCAGCCTCCGAGACATTCAGTACTTC

j_gene: TRBJ2-1
v_gene: TRBV7-2
d_gene: TRBD2
abundance: many
CDR3aa: CASSVSGGAYNEQFF
CDR3nt: TGTGCCAGCAGCGTTAGCGGGGGGGCCTACAATGAGCAGTTCTTC

j_gene: TRBJ2-7
v_gene: TRBV10-3
d_gene: TRBD2
abundance: many
CDR3aa: CAISDPGLAVDEQYF
CDR3nt: TGTGCCATCAGTGATCCGGGACTAGCCGTCGACGAGCAGTACTTC

j_gene: TRBJ2-1
v_gene: TRBV12-3/TRBV12-4
d_gene: -
abundance: many
CDR3aa: CASSQTRPFSYNEQFF
CDR3nt: TGTGCCAGCAGCCAAACAAGACCTTTCTCCTACAATGAGCAGTTCTTC

j_gene: TRBJ1-1
v_gene: TRBV29-1
d_gene: -
abundance: few
CDR3aa: CSAPARGDNTEAFF
CDR3nt: TGCAGCGCCCCCGCGAGGGGGGACAACACTGAAGCTTTCTTT

j_gene: TRBJ1-2
v_gene: TRBV5-4
d_gene: TRBD1
abundance: few
CDR3aa: CASSSDRGNGYTF
CDR3nt: TGTGCCAGCAGCTCTGACAGGGGGAATGGCTACACCTTC

j_gene: TRBJ2-2
v_gene: TRBV28
d_gene: TRBD2
abundance: many
CDR3aa: CASSLLSGLDTGELFF
CDR3nt: TGTGCCAGCAGCCTACTGTCTGGACTAGACACCGGGGAGCTGTTTTTT

j_gene: TRBJ2-1
v_gene: TRBV24-1
d_gene: -
abundance: many
CDR3aa: CATSDFYSRNEQFF
CDR3nt: TGTGCCACCAGTGATTTTTATTCACGCAATGAGCAGTTCTTC

j_gene: TRBJ1-2
v_gene: TRBV12-3/TRBV12-4
d_gene: -
abundance: many
CDR3aa: CASSFSDTAHYGYTF
CDR3nt: TGTGCCAGCAGTTTTTCTGACACGGCACACTATGGCTACACCTTC

j_gene: TRBJ2-7
v_gene: TRBV27
d_gene: -
abundance: many
CDR3aa: CASSLSGLLGYEQYF
CDR3nt: TGTGCCAGCAGTTTATCCGGCCTTCTGGGCTACGAGCAGTACTTC

j_gene: TRBJ1-5
v_gene: TRBV20-1
d_gene: -
abundance: many
CDR3aa: CSARALGAIGNQPQHF
CDR3nt: TGCAGTGCTAGAGCCTTAGGGGCGATCGGCAATCAGCCCCAGCATTTT

j_gene: TRBJ1-5
v_gene: TRBV28
d_gene: TRBD1
abundance: many
CDR3aa: CASNHLSGQPSRLHF
CDR3nt: TGTGCCAGCAATCATCTTTCGGGACAGCCGTCGCGGTTGCATTTT

j_gene: TRBJ1-1
v_gene: TRBV3-1
d_gene: -
abundance: many
CDR3aa: CASSQGRSRTEAFF
CDR3nt: TGTGCCAGCAGCCAAGGGCGATCGAGGACTGAAGCTTTCTTT

j_gene: TRBJ1-6
v_gene: TRBV18
d_gene: -
abundance: many
CDR3aa: CASSRRDRSSYNSPLHF
CDR3nt: TGTGCCAGCTCACGCCGGGACCGGAGCTCCTATAATTCACCCCTCCACTTT

j_gene: TRBJ2-6
v_gene: TRBV24-1
d_gene: TRBD1
abundance: few
CDR3aa: CATSDDGQGLYGANVLTF
CDR3nt: TGTGCCACCAGTGATGACGGACAGGGGCTCTACGGGGCCAACGTCCTGACTTTC

j_gene: TRBJ2-5
v_gene: TRBV4-1
d_gene: TRBD2
abundance: many
CDR3aa: CASSLNPGLAGGGETQYF
CDR3nt: TGCGCCAGCAGCCTAAACCCGGGACTAGCGGGGGGAGGGGAGACCCAGTACTTC

j_gene: TRBJ2-1
v_gene: TRBV6-1
d_gene: -
abundance: many
CDR3aa: CASSEPSYEQFF
CDR3nt: TGTGCCAGCAGTGAGCCTAGCTACGAGCAGTTCTTC

j_gene: TRBJ2-7
v_gene: TRBV30
d_gene: -
abundance: many
CDR3aa: CAWSVLHEQYF
CDR3nt: TGTGCCTGGAGTGTACTCCACGAGCAGTACTTC

j_gene: TRBJ2-1
v_gene: TRBV7-8
d_gene: TRBD2
abundance: few
CDR3aa: CASSSQAGRSYNEQFF
CDR3nt: TGTGCCAGCAGCTCCCAAGCGGGAAGGTCCTACAATGAGCAGTTCTTC

j_gene: TRBJ2-7
v_gene: TRBV10-3
d_gene: TRBD1
abundance: many
CDR3aa: CAISGGQGEYEQYF
CDR3nt: TGTGCCATCAGTGGGGGACAGGGGGAATACGAGCAGTACTTC

j_gene: TRBJ2-1
v_gene: TRBV2
d_gene: -
abundance: many
CDR3aa: CASSERYSWGVEQFF
CDR3nt: TGTGCCAGCAGTGAACGCTACTCCTGGGGGGTAGAGCAGTTCTTC

j_gene: TRBJ2-1
v_gene: TRBV27
d_gene: -
abundance: -
CDR3aa: CASSFRASDEQFF
CDR3nt: TGTGCCAGCAGCTTCAGGGCTAGCGATGAGCAGTTCTTC

j_gene: TRBJ2-2
v_gene: TRBV28
d_gene: -
abundance: -
CDR3aa: CATRSLRGNTGGLFF
CDR3nt: TGTGCCACCCGATCCCTCAGGGGAAATACCGGGGGGCTGTTTTTT

j_gene: TRBJ1-1
v_gene: TRBV29-1
d_gene: TRBD1
abundance: many
CDR3aa: CSVEGTVNTEAFF
CDR3nt: TGCAGCGTAGAAGGGACAGTGAACACTGAAGCTTTCTTT